This T cell receptor (beta chain) was profiled in a study of brain T cells in children with intractable seizures (dated by TCRdb to the early 2020s). General notes on the study: As a first screen for immune gene transcripts, resected brain tissue from approximately 50 pediatric epilepsy surgery cases was run on a NanoString immunology panel. Among the approximately twelve selected surgery cases, pre-surgery blood was additionally sequenced for eight, leaving four cases with brain tissue only. What the research found in general, with its limitations: The patients' HCMV serostatus was not known, and viral specificity was inferred solely from CDR3 sequence similarity. Because pre- and post-surgery blood were sequenced to different depths, clones absent from the pre-surgery sample may reflect undersampling.

The immunoSEQ assay was applied to genomic DNA to generate the TCR beta chain sequences. The source study handled its data this way. CDR3 sequences that did not begin with the conserved framework cysteine at position 104 were removed manually. To get clonality, the normalized Shannon's Diversity Index was subtracted from one, giving values from 0 (maximal diversity) to 1 (oligoclonal). Chi-squared comparison-of-proportions tests assessed whether the same CDR3 differed in frequency between samples, such as brain versus blood. Public clonotypes were identified by searching immuneACCESS, and similarity to known antiviral clonotypes was assessed with the VDJdb browser. What TCRdb holds here is the immuneACCESS table cut down to in-frame rearrangements. Part of the clones is not present; checked against another copy, under half of the missing clones reflect an unresolved V gene, and the others are unexplained. V and J calls and clone size are copied from that table; D and trimming were computed from the DNA. For this sample the table gives tens of thousands of clones, of which 93% were detected only once. Roughly 1.5% of the sample lies in the top ten.

The label giving this sample's time point can be read as: resected brain tissue, or blood drawn just prior to surgery. The surgery cases that showed the highest brain T cell transcript signatures were chosen for TCR beta chain sequencing of brain tissue, and of blood when it was available. Before surgery, the patients had been given at least one anti-epileptic drug. TCR-sequenced patients were children with drug-resistant epilepsy due to tuberous sclerosis complex, focal cortical dysplasia, Rasmussen encephalitis or hemimegalencephaly. The Monarch genomic DNA purification kit was used to extract bulk genomic DNA from unsorted brain tissue and from whole blood. Remarks on this clone: Its antigen remains undetermined. Within one base of it there is no much larger clone, and no base qualities were kept.

Specimen: peripheral blood, collected at surgery. The source of this sequence is a boy under two years old with tuberous sclerosis and intractable seizures.

In nucleotide form, the sequence is TGTGCCAGCAGCTTGGGAGGGGACAGGATCAGGTATGGCTACACCTTC. Its protein is CASSLGGDRIRYGYTF. The chain links TRBV13 with TRBJ1-2; 8 nucleotides in the junction match TRBD1. The CDR3 sequence holds 16 residues, the cysteine and phenylalanine included. Of the read, only the CDR3 DNA is kept; its 48 bases are in frame from base 1. In the germline V gene (reference sequence), CDR1 corresponds to PRHDT and CDR2 to FYEKMQ. Trimming leaves V shorter by 3 bases and J shorter by 5 bases, with the junction holding 11 bases beyond the gene matches.